The sequence of this TCR beta chain was determined in a study of blood T cell repertoires in COVID-19. Sequencing used immunoSEQ multiplex PCR; TCRdb keeps in-frame clones, though not all of them. This table holds around 200,000 clones, 75% to 90% found once. CDR3 size: 13 residues. The J segment lost 8 bases and the V segment lost 4 bases, leaving 6 bases of the junction unmatched. Germline values: CDR1 SGHRS, CDR2 YFSETQ. The chain is built from TRBV5-1 and TRBJ1-2, with 9 bases aligning to TRBD1. Sequencing was carried out using PBMCs or T cells enriched from blood (not recorded which). This sequence originates from a woman aged 25-40 years who had been exposed to COVID-19. The CDR3 bases are TGCGCCAGCAGCACGGGACAGGGTACAGGCTACACCTTC. It translates to CASSTGQGTGYTF.